This T cell receptor beta chain appears in the sequencing data of a study of technical replicates of blood from a handful of donors. Repertoires were generated with immunoSEQ multiplex PCR, while TCRdb's copy carries only in-frame clones and drops some. The sample holds some 76,000 clones, approximately 94% seen once. With 2 bases removed from V and 4 bases from J, the gap between germline ends came to 6 bases. Germline V CDR1 and CDR2: SGHDT, YYEEEE. CDR3 size: 12 residues. The origin of this receptor is a human donor in good health. This chain connects TRBV5-6 to TRBJ1-2; D gene unclear. Sequenced material: T cells isolated from PBMCs. CDR3 in DNA: TGTGCCAGCAGCTTAGCCGGCTATGGCTACACCTTC. Protein sequence: CASSLAGYGYTF.